The following is a TCR beta chain sequence with its context. V shed 4 bases and J shed 5 bases, with 17 bases lying between them. CDR1 and CDR2 (germline): SGHNT, YYREEE (reference sequence). This CDR3 contains 15 residues. In the study's own analysis: Researchers report that nucleated cell counts were estimated from reference gene primer amplification. The assay was immunoSEQ multiplex PCR, and TCRdb's table has in-frame clones only and misses some. The V and J calls and the clone size are those of that table, but D and trimming were determined from the DNA. Seen here are more than 110,000 clones, less than 85% observed once, and the top ten hold approximately 9%. The sample belongs to a study of blood T cell repertoires in COVID-19. Study in general: T cells, B-cell-depleted T cells, or PBMCs provided the cDNA or gDNA that served as material.

The TCR sequence derives from a woman of 80 years or more in a cohort sampled during active or convalescent COVID-19. The sequenced sample was peripheral blood. J is TRBJ2-3 and V is TRBV5-4; possibly TRBD2 for D (5 bases). CDR3 residues: CASSIGSPGIDTQYF. Here the CDR3 DNA reads TGTGCCAGCAGCATTGGCAGTCCGGGGATAGATACGCAGTATTTT.